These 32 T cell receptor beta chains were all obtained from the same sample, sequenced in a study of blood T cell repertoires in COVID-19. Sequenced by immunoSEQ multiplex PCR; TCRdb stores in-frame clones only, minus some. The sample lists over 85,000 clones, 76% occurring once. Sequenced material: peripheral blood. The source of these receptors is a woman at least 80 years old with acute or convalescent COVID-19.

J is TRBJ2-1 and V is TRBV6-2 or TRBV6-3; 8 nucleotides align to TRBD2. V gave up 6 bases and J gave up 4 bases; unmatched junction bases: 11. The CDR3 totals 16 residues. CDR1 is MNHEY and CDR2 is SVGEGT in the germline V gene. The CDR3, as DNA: TGTGCCAGCAGCAGAGCACTAGCGGTGGGTTACAATGAGCAGTTCTTC. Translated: CASSRALAVGYNEQFF.

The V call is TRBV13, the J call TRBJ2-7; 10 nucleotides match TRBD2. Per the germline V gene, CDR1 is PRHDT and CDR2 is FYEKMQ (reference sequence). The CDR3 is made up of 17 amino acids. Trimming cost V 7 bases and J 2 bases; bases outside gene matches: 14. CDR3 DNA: TGTGCCAGCACCCCACCGGCTAGCGGGAGTTTCGCCTACGAGCAGTACTTC. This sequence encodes CASTPPASGSFAYEQYF.

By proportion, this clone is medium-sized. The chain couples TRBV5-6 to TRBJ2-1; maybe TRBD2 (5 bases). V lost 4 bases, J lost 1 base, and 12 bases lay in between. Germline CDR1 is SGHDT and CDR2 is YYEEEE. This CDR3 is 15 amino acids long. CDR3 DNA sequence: TGTGCCAGCAGCGCCGGAGCGGAATCCTACAATGAGCAGTTCTTC. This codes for CASSAGAESYNEQFF.

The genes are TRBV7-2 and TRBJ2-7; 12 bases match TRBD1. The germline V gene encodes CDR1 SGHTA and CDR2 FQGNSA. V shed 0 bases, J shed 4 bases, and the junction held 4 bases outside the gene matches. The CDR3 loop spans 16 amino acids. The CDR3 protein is CASSLAGTGGLYEQYF. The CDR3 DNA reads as TGTGCCAGCAGCTTAGCCGGGACAGGGGGCTTGTACGAGCAGTACTTC.

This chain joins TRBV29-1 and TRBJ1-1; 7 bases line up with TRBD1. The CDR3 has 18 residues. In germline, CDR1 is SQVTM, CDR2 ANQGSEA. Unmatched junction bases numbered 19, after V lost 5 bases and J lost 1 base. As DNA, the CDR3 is TGCAGCGTTTCAATCGGGACAGCCCAACAACTCCAGAACACTGAAGCTTTCTTT. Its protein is CSVSIGTAQQLQNTEAFF. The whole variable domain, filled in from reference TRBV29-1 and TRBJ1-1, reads SAVISQKPSRDICQRGTSLTIQCQVDSQVTMMFWYRQQPGQSLTLIATANQGSEATYESGFVIDKFPISRPNLTFSTLTVSNMSPEDSSIYLCSVSIGTAQQLQNTEAFFGQGTRLTVV.

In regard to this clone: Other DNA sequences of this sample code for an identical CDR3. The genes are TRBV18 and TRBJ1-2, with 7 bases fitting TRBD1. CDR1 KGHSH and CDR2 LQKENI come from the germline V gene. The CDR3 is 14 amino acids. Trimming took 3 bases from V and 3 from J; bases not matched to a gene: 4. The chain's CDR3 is CASSPGTADYGYTF. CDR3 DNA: TGTGCCAGCTCACCCGGGACAGCCGACTATGGCTACACCTTC.

The CDR3 sequence: CASSFSSGYEQYF. The CDR3 DNA reads as TGTGCCAGCAGTTTTAGCTCGGGCTACGAGCAGTACTTC. The V gene is TRBV12-3 or TRBV12-4, the J gene TRBJ2-7; D gene ambiguous. V was cut by 3 bases and J by 3 bases, with 9 bases left in between. This CDR3 spans 13 amino acids.

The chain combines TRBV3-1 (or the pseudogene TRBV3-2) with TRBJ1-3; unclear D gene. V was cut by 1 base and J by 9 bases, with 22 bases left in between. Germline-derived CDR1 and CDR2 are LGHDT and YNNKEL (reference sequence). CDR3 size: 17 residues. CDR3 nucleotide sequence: TGTGCCAGCAGCCAAGCACTAACCCCATCCCGGAAAGGCACCATATATTTT. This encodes CASSQALTPSRKGTIYF.

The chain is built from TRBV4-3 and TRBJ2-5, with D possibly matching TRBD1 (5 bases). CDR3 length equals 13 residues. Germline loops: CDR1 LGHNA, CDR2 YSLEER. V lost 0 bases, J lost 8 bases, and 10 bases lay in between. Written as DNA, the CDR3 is TGCGCCAGCAGCCAAGATAGGCAGGGTACCCAGTACTTC. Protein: CASSQDRQGTQYF.

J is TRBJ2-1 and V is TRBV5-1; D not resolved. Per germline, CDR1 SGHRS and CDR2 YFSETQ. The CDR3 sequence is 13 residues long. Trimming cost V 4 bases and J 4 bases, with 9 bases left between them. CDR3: CASSRLGYNEQFF. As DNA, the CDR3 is TGCGCCAGCAGCCGACTCGGGTACAATGAGCAGTTCTTC.

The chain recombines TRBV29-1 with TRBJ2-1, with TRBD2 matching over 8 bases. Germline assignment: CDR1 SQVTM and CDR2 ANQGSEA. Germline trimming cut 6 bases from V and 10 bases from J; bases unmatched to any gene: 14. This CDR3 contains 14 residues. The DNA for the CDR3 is TGCAGCGTGGACCCGACCAGCGGGGGCGAAGAGCAGTTCTTC. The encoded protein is CSVDPTSGGEEQFF.

The CDR3 region is CASGFQINEQFF. The CDR3 nucleotides read TGTGCTAGTGGTTTTCAGATCAATGAGCAGTTCTTC. V and J are TRBV12-5 and TRBJ2-1; D gene ambiguous. The V gene lost 3 bases and the J gene lost 6 bases, with 6 bases spanning the gap. The length of the CDR3 is 12 residues. The germline V gene has CDR1 LGHNT and CDR2 FRNRAP.

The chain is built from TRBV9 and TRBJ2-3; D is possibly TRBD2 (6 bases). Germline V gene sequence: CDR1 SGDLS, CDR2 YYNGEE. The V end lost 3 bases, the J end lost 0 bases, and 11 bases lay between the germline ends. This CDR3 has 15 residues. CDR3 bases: TGTGCCAGCAGCGGGCGGGGCCTCAGCACAGATACGCAGTATTTT. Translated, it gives CASSGRGLSTDTQYF.

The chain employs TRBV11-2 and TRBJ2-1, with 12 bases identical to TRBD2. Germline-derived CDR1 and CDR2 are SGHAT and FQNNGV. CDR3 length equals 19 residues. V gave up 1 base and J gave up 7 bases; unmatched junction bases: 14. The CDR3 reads CASSLGLAGGPHYVNEQFF. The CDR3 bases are TGTGCCAGCAGCTTAGGTCTAGCGGGGGGGCCGCACTACGTGAATGAGCAGTTCTTC.

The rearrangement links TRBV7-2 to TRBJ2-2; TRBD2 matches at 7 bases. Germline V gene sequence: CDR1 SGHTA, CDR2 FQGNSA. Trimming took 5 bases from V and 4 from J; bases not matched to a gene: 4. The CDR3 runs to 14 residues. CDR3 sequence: CASSPLAATGELFF. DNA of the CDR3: TGTGCCAGCAGCCCCCTAGCGGCCACCGGGGAGCTGTTTTTT.

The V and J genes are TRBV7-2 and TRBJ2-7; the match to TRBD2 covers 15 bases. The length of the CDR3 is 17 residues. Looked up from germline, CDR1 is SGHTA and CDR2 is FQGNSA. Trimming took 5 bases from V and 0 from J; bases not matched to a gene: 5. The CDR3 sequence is CASSAGTSGRISYEQYF. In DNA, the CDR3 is TGTGCCAGCAGCGCCGGGACTAGCGGGAGGATCTCCTACGAGCAGTACTTC. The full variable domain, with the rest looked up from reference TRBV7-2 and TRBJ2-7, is GAGVSQSPSNKVTEKGKDVELRCDPISGHTALYWYRQSLGQGLEFLIYFQGNSAPDKSGLPSDRFSAERTGGSVSTLTIQRTQQEDSAVYLCASSAGTSGRISYEQYFGPGTRLTVT.

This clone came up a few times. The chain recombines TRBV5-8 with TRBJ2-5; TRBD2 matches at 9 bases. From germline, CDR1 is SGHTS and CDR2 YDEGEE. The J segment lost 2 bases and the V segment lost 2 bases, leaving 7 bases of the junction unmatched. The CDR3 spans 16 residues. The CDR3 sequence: CASSLAPSGGQETQYF. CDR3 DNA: TGTGCCAGCAGCTTAGCACCGAGCGGGGGGCAAGAGACCCAGTACTTC.

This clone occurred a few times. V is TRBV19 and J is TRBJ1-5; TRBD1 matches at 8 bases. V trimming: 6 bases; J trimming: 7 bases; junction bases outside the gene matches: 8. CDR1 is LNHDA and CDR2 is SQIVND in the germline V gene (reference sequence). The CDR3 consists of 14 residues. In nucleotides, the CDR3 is TGTGCCAGTAGCTCAACAGGGGGTCGGCAGCCCCAGCATTTT. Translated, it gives CASSSTGGRQPQHF.

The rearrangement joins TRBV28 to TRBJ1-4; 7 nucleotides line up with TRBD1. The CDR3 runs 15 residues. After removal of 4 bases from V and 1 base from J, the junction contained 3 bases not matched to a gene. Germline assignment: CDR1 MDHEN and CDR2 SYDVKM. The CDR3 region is CASSWQGGTNEKLFF. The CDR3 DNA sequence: TGTGCCAGCAGTTGGCAGGGGGGAACTAATGAAAAACTGTTTTTT.

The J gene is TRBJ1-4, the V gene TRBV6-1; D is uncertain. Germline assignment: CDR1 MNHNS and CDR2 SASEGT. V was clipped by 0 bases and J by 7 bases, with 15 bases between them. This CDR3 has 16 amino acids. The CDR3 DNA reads TGTGCCAGCAGTGAAGCGTTGCCGGGATGGAGTGAAAAACTGTTTTTT. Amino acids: CASSEALPGWSEKLFF.

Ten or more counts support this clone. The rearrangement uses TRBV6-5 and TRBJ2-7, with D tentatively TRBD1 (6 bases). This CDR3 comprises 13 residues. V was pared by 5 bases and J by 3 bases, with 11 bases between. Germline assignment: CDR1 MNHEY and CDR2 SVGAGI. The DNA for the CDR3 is TGTGCCAGCAGTCGACAGGAGGTCTACGAGCAGTACTTC. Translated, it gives CASSRQEVYEQYF.

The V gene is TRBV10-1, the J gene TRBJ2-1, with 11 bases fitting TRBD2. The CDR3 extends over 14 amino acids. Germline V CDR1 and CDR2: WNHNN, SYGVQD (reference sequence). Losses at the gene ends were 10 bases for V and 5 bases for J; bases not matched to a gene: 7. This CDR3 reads CATSGLAGNNEQFF. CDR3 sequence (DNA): TGCGCCACCTCTGGACTAGCGGGCAACAATGAGCAGTTCTTC.

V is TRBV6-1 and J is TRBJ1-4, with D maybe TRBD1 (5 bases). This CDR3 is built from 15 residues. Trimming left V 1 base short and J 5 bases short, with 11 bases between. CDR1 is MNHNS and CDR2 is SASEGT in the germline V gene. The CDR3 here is CASSEVGAGNEKLFF. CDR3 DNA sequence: TGTGCCAGCAGTGAAGTAGGGGCAGGCAATGAAAAACTGTTTTTT.

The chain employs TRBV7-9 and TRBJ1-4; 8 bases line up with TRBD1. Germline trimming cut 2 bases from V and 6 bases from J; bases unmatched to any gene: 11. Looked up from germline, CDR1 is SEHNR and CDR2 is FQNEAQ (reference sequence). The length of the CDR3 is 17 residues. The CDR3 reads CASSLRGYDRGDEKLFF. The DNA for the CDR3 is TGTGCCAGCAGCTTAAGGGGATACGACAGGGGAGATGAAAAACTGTTTTTT.

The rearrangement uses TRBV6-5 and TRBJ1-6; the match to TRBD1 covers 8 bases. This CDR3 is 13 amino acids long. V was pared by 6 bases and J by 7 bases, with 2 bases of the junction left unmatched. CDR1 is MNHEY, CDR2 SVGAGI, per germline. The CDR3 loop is CASSRGRNSPLHF. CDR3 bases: TGTGCCAGCAGCAGGGGGCGCAATTCACCCCTCCACTTT.

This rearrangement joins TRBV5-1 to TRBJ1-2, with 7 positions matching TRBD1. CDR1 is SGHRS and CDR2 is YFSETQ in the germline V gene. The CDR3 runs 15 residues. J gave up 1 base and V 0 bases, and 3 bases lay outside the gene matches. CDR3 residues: CASSLAAGGNYGYTF. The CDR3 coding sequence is TGCGCCAGCAGCTTGGCGGCAGGGGGTAACTATGGCTACACCTTC.

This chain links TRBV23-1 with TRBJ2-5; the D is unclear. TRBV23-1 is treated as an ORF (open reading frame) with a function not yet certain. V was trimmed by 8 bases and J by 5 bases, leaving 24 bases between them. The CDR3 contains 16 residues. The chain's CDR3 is CASHRGRMSERETQYF. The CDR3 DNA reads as TGCGCCAGCCATAGAGGAAGGATGTCGGAGAGGGAGACCCAGTACTTC.

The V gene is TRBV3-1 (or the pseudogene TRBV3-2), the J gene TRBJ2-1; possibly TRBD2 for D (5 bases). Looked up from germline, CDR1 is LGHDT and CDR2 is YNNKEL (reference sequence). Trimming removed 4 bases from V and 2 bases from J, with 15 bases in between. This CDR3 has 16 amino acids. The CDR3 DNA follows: TGTGCCAGCAGCCGACGGGGAGAATTCCCCTACAATGAGCAGTTCTTC. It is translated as CASSRRGEFPYNEQFF.

CDR3 DNA: TGCGCCAGCAGCCTTTCAGGGGACTATGGCTACACCTTC. Translation gives CASSLSGDYGYTF. The V and J genes are TRBV5-1 and TRBJ1-2; possibly TRBD1 for D (6 bases). The CDR3 is made up of 13 amino acids. The V end was cut by 4 bases, the J end by 3 bases, with 10 bases between. Germline assignment: CDR1 SGHRS and CDR2 YFSETQ.

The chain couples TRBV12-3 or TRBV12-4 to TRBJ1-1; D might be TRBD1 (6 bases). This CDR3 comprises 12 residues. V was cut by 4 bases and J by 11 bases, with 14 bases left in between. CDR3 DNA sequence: TGTGCCAGCAGTTCCGGGACAAATGACGCTTTCTTT. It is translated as CASSSGTNDAFF.

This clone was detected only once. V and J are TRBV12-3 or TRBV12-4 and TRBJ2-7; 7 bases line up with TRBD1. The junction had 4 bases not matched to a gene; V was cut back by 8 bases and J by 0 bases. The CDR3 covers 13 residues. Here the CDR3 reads CASRTGGSYEQYF. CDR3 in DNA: TGTGCCAGCCGGACAGGAGGCTCCTACGAGCAGTACTTC.

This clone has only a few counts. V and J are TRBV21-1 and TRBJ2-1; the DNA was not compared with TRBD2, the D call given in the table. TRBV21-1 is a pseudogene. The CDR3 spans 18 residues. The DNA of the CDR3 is TGTGCCAGCAGCAACTATTTTATGGGACTAGCAATGTACAATGAGCAGTTCTTC. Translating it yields CASSNYFMGLAMYNEQFF.